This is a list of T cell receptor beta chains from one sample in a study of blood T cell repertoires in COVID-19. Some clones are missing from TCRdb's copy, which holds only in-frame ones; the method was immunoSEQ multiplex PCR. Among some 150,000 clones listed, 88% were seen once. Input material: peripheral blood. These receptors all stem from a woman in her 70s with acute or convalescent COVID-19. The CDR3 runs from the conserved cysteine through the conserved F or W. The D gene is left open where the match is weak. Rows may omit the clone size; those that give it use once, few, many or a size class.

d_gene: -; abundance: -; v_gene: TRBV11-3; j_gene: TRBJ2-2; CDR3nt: TGTGCCAGCAGCTTTACGAACACCGGGGAGCTGTTTTTT; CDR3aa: CASSFTNTGELFF
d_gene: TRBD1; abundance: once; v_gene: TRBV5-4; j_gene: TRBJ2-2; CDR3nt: TGTGCCAGCAGCCCGGGGACAGGGGTCGACGGGGAGCTGTTTTTT; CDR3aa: CASSPGTGVDGELFF
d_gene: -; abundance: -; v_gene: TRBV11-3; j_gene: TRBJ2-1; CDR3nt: TGTGCCAGCAGCTTAGCAGGCTCCTACAATGAGCAGTTCTTC; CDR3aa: CASSLAGSYNEQFF
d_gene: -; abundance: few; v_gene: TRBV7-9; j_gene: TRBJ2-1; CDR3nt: TGTGCCAGCAGACCGGGACGGGTCCAGGGGGAGCAGTTCTTC; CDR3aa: CASRPGRVQGEQFF
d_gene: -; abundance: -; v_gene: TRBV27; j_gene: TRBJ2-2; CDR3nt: TGTGCCAGCTCCCTAGGAACAGGGCAGGACGGGGAGCTGTTTTTT; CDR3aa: CASSLGTGQDGELFF
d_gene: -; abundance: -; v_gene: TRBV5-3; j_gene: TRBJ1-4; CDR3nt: TGTGCCAGAAGCTTGGCAAGACTTTCTGAAAAACTGTTTTTT; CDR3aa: CARSLARLSEKLFF
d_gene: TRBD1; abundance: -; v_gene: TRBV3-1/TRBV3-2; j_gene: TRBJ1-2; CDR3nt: TGTGCCAGCAGCCCCACGGGAAGGGGGCTTGGCTACACCTTC; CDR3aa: CASSPTGRGLGYTF
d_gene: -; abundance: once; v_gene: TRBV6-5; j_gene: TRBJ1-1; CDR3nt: TGTGCCAGCAGTTCCCACGGCGACAGTTCCGCTGAAGCTTTCTTT; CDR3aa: CASSSHGDSSAEAFF
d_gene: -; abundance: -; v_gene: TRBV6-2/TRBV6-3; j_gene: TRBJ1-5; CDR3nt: TGTGCCAGCAGTTATGGGACTGAGGGACAGCCCCAGCATTTT; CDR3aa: CASSYGTEGQPQHF
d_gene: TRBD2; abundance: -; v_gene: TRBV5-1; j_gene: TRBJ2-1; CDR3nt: TGCGCCAGCAGCTCAGCGGGGGTTACCTACAATGAGCAGTTCTTC; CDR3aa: CASSSAGVTYNEQFF
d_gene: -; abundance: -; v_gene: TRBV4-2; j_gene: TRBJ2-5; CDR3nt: TGTGCCAGCAGCCAAGTTATGGTAGCCCTCTCGGGGACCCAGTACTTC; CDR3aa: CASSQVMVALSGTQYF
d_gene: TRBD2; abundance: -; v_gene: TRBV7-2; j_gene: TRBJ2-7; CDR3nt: TGTGCCAGCAGCCGTGCTAGCGGGGGGTTGAGCTCCTACGAGCAGTACTTC; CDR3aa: CASSRASGGLSSYEQYF
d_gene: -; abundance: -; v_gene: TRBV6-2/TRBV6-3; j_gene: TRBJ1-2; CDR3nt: TGTGCCAGCAGTTGGGGAGGCGCTAGCTATGGCTACACCTTC; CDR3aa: CASSWGGASYGYTF
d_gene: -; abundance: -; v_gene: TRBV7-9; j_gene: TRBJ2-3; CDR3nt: TGTGCCAGCAGCCCGTCGGGGGCAGATACGCAGTATTTT; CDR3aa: CASSPSGADTQYF
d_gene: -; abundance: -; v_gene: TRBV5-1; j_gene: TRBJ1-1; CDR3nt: TGCGCCAGCAGCTTGTGGGCAGGGTCCTTGAACACTGAAGCTTTCTTT; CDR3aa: CASSLWAGSLNTEAFF
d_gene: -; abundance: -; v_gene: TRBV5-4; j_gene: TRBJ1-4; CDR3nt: TGTGCCAGCAGCCGAGACAGCCCTAATGAAAAACTGTTTTTT; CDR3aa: CASSRDSPNEKLFF
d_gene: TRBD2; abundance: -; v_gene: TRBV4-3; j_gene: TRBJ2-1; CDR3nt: TGCGCCAGCAGCCAAGATCTGGGGGGGGCCTACAATGAGCAGTTCTTC; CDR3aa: CASSQDLGGAYNEQFF
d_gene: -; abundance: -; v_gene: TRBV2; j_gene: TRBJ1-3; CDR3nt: TGTGCCACCAGGCGAGGAAGATACGATGAGGCTGGAAACACCATATATTTT; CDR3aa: CATRRGRYDEAGNTIYF
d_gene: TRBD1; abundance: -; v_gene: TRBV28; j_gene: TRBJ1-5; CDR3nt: TGTGCCAGCAGTCCCCCTCGACAGGGAGGAAATCAGCCCCAGCATTTT; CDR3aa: CASSPPRQGGNQPQHF
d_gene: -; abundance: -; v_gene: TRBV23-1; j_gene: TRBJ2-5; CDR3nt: TGCGCCAGCAGTCGCAGGGTAGTTGAAGAGACCCAGTACTTC; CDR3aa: CASSRRVVEETQYF
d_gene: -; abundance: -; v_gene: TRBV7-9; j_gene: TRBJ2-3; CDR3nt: TGTGCCAGCAGGCCCGGTGCAGGGCCCGCAGATACGCAGTATTTT; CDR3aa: CASRPGAGPADTQYF
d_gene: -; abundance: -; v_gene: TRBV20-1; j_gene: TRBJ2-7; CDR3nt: TGCAGTGCTAGTACAAACTACGAGCAGTACTTC; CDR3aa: CSASTNYEQYF
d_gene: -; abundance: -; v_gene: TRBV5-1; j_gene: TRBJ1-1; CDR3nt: TGCGCCAGCAGCTTCGCAGGGGTGGGAACTGAAGCTTTCTTT; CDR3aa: CASSFAGVGTEAFF
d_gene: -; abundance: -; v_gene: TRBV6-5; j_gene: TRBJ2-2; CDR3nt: TGTGCCAGCAGTTTTCTCACCGGGGAGCTGTTTTTT; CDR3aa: CASSFLTGELFF
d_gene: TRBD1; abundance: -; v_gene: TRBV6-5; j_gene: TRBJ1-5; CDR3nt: TGTGCCAGCAGGCGTGACAGGGCTCAGCCCCAGCATTTT; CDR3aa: CASRRDRAQPQHF
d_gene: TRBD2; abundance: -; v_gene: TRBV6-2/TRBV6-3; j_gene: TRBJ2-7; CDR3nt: TGTGCCAGCAGCCCCGGGACTAGCGGTCTCTACGAGCAGTACTTC; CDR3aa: CASSPGTSGLYEQYF
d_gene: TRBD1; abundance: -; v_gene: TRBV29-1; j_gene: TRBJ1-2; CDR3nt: TGCAGCGTTGAGAGGCTAAAGGACAGGGGAAAAGGTGGCTACACCTTC; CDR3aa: CSVERLKDRGKGGYTF
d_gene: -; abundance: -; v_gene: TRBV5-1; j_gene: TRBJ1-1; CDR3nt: TGCGCCAGCAGCTTGGACAGGGTTCCGAACACTGAAGCTTTCTTT; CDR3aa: CASSLDRVPNTEAFF
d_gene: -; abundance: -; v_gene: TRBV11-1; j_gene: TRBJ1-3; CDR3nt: TGTGCCAGCAGCGCGGACACCAGCTCTGGAAACACCATATATTTT; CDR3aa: CASSADTSSGNTIYF
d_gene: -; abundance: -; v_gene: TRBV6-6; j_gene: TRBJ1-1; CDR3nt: TGTGCCAGCAGTATTCAGGGGTACACTGAAGCTTTCTTT; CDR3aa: CASSIQGYTEAFF
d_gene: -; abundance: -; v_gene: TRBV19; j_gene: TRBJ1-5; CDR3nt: TGTGCCAGTAGCCCGGGGGGGCTAGGAGGCAATCAGCCCCAGCATTTT; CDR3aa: CASSPGGLGGNQPQHF
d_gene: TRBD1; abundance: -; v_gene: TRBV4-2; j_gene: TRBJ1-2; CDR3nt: TGTGCCAGCAGCCAAGAAGTCAGGGGGACCTATGGCTACACCTTC; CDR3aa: CASSQEVRGTYGYTF
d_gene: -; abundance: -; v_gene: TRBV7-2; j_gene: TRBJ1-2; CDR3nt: TGTGCCAGCAGCTTTGTGGTCGGTTCTAACTATGGCTACACCTTC; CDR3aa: CASSFVVGSNYGYTF
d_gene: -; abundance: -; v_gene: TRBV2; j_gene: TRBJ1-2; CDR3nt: TGTGCCAGCAGTGAATTGGGAGGGCCCTATGGCTACACCTTC; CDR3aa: CASSELGGPYGYTF
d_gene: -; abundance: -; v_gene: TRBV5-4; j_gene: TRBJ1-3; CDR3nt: TGTGCCAGCAGCTTGGATGCGGGGGCGGGAGGAAACACCATATATTTT; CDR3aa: CASSLDAGAGGNTIYF
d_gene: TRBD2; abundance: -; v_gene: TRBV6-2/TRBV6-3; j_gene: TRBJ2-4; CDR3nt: TGTGCCAGCAGTTCCTTAGCGGGGGGGCACGCCAAAAACATTCAGTACTTC; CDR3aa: CASSSLAGGHAKNIQYF
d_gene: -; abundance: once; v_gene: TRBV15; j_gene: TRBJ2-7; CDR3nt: TGTGCCACCAGCAGAGATAACCCAGGGTTAGGCGAGCAGTACTTC; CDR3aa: CATSRDNPGLGEQYF
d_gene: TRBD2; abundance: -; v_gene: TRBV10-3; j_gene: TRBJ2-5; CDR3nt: TGTGCCACCAGGACCTATGCGGGGGGCCCCCAAGAGACCCAGTACTTC; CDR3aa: CATRTYAGGPQETQYF
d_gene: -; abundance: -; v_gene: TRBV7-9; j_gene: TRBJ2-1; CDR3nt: TGTGCCAGCAGCCGAGTAGTTAGCTCCTACAATGAGCAGTTCTTC; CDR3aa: CASSRVVSSYNEQFF
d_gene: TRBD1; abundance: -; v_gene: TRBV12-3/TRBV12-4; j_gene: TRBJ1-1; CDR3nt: TGTGCCAGCAGGGGACAGATTAACACTGAAGCTTTCTTT; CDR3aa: CASRGQINTEAFF
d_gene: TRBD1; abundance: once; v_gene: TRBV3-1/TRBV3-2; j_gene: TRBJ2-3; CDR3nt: TGTGCCACCTCCGGGACAGGCACAGATACGCAGTATTTT; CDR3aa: CATSGTGTDTQYF
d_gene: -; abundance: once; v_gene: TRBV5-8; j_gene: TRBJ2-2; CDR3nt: TGTGCCAGCAACAATTGGGGGGGACAGGCCCACGGGGAGCTGTTTTTT; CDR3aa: CASNNWGGQAHGELFF
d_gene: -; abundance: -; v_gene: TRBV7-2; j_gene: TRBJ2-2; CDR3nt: TGTGCCAGCACCAGGACCGGCGGGGGCCCGGGCGGGGAGCTGTTTTTT; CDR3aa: CASTRTGGGPGGELFF
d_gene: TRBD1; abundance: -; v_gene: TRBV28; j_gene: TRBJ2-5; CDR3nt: TGTGCCAGCAGGTCGGGACAGGGGGCTAAGGAGACCCAGTACTTC; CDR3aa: CASRSGQGAKETQYF